This T cell receptor beta chain came from a study of cytomegalovirus exposure and HLA in healthy donors listed by TCRdb under 2017. Study-level background: In an earlier analysis of under 750 of the donors, under 300 Gb of sequence data and roughly 100 million unique TCR beta sequences from 150 million to 200 million T cells were reported. An early release covering about 600 HLA-typed donors comprised 300 to 350 gigabases of sequencing data and tens of millions of unique TCR sequences. Among the approximately 400 genotyped donors, around 81% belonged to the genetic ancestry cluster associated with self-reported Caucasian donors. The aim of the study was to test whether cataloging public T cell receptors could identify signatures of past pathogen exposure. Using immunosequencing, the study profiled T cell repertoires from fewer than 700 subjects and related those repertoires to cytomegalovirus serostatus. In addition to the first cohort of 500 to 850 subjects, a separate validation cohort of 120 different subjects was used. To predict cytomegalovirus infection status, the study brought together high-throughput TCR immunosequencing, statistical association of individual TCRs with disease status, and machine learning. A later analysis re-analyzed previously published TCR beta repertoires from about 600 donors and added high-resolution HLA genotyping to study TCR occurrence patterns. Rather than drawing on any new phenotypic data, the later analysis identified candidate immune exposures from TCR beta sequences and the way those sequences occurred across donors. To decide whether each TCR beta V gene segment behaved as functional or pseudogenic, an earlier analysis of nearly 600 of the donors relied on high-throughput TCR beta sequencing. Donor age, sex, ethnicity and CMV serostatus were collected together with the repertoire data. A later genetic analysis used genome-wide SNP genotypes for about 60% of the 666 donors, treating that subset as a discovery cohort. All discovery cohort repertoires had been generated using a single sequencing platform. HLA typing included class I and class II loci at four-digit resolution. Typing coverage varied by locus: about 620-630 donors for A, B, C, DRB1 and DQB1; roughly 510 for DQA1; 606 for DPA1; roughly 450 for DPB1. Roughly 5 DR-DQ haplotypes were treated as single units for association and clustering because of strong linkage in the cohort. Among some 410 genotyped donors of the cohort, an average of about 240,000 unique TCR beta nucleotide sequences were sequenced per donor, around 20% of them non-productive.

Libraries were constructed by the immunoSEQ multiplex PCR assay. The multiplex PCR relied on a mix of 60 forward primers for TCR Vbeta segments and 13 reverse primers for TCR Jbeta segments. Amplification of the CDR3 region of rearranged TCR beta genes was performed with a multiplex PCR assay on genomic DNA. The amplified TCR beta libraries were sequenced on the Illumina HiSeq System as 87-base-pair reads. On the authors' methods: A later analysis tallied tens of millions of unique TCR beta chains across the 660 or so repertoires, and around 12 million of those chains were shared by two or more donors. A nearest-neighbor algorithm error-corrected the raw reads and collapsed the reads into unique sequences, merging closely related sequences to remove PCR and sequencing errors. CDR3 sequences were aligned to IMGT reference sequences to assign V, D and J gene segments. For a sequence to be retained, a match of at least six nucleotides to both a V gene segment and a J gene segment was required. Rearrangements were called productive when the CDR3 lacked stop codons and stayed in frame with V and J; all others were non-productive. CDR3 was defined by IMGT convention, running from the second conserved V-encoded cysteine to the conserved J-encoded phenylalanine. The earlier analysis of some 540 of the donors excluded any sequence lacking an unambiguous match to a single V gene segment. In an earlier analysis of almost 600 of the donors, a V segment was called functional when productive rearrangements were above 56.7%, and segregating when the standard deviation between donors exceeded 5%. To diagnose cytomegalovirus status from the catalog of TCR beta chain sequences, a statistical classification framework was built. A later analysis assigned V and J genes by comparing TCR nucleotide sequences with IMGT/GENE-DB human TR gene sequences. The TCRdist pipeline was used in a later analysis to assign CDR3 sequences and most-parsimonious VDJ recombination scenarios. In a later analysis, each TCR beta chain was defined by its CDR3 amino acid sequence together with its V-gene family, and reads without a unique V-gene family were excluded. To address suspected cross-contamination and a sequencing artifact, a later analysis removed around 590 highly shared, low-generation-probability nucleotide sequences. For each public chain, a later analysis derived a clonal expansion index from normalized ranks of inferred template counts within each repertoire. In a later analysis, generation probabilities were computed with a VDJ recombination model fitted to out-of-frame rearrangements, and the resulting probabilities were checked against IGoR. In a later analysis, hypergeometric tests were used to score TCR-TCR, TCR-HLA and TCR-CMV co-occurrence, with a repertoire-size bias correction applied to TCR pairs. False discovery rates were estimated in a later analysis by permuting HLA or CMV assignments 20 times. In a later analysis, co-occurring TCRs were grouped using DBSCAN, and TCRdist sequence similarity was added for clustering within HLA-allele-positive subsets. For co-occurrence clustering, repertoires with fewer than 30,000 or more than 120,000 public chains were excluded, along with four to six repertoires with anomalous nucleotide sharing. Held by TCRdb, this immuneACCESS table contains in-frame sequences only and omits some clones. Under half of the omission traces to an unresolved V gene where checked; the cause of the rest is unknown. Clonal size and the V and J genes are those of that table, whereas D and trimming came from the DNA. In all, the sample holds 200,000 or so clones, and approximately 78% of those were seen once. 6.5% of the sample belongs to the ten largest clones.

In total, 500 to 700 healthy bone marrow donors made up the cohort. At the time of sampling, every cohort member was nominally healthy, though immune exposures that went unrecorded were likely present. The donor was CMV seropositive and belonged to the group of more than 250 seropositive cohort members. A peripheral blood sample was collected from each donor, and TCR beta sequencing was performed on peripheral blood mononuclear cells. Genomic DNA was extracted from the blood cell samples with the Qiagen DNeasy Blood Extraction Kit. In the case of this clone: Its antigen remains unidentified. No base-level quality is on record; no much larger clone is a single base apart.

The germline V end is reduced by 5 bases and the J end by 6 bases; junction bases left unmatched: 13. The germline V gene (reference sequence) specifies SEHNR as CDR1 and FQNEAQ as CDR2. The cysteine opens and the phenylalanine closes a CDR3 of 16 amino acids. Only the CDR3 region is kept as DNA, spanning 48 bases read in frame from base 1. General findings and caveats noted by the study authors: In a later analysis, HLA-associated TCR beta chains showed more clonal expansion and lower generation probabilities than non-associated chains that were equally common. In a later analysis, most CMV-associated TCR beta chains were found to appear HLA-restricted, with HLA associations seemingly driven largely by CMV exposure. Because HLA typing was unavailable for some donors at each locus, only the typed subset was used in association tests. Some 15 rarely observed V segments, including chromosome 9 orphons, were excluded from the earlier analysis of about 600 of the donors because counts were too low. A cluster of highly shared sequence variants was judged likely to represent a technical artifact of the sequencing pipeline. The 87-base-pair reads could not distinguish some IMGT-functional V segments, including TRBV6-2 and TRBV6-3, so those segments were excluded. A further reported finding was that TCR beta sequences accurately predicted the HLA-A and HLA-B alleles for most subjects in the first cohort. This cohort had only TCR beta chains sequenced, and the lack of alpha or paired-chain data limited which features could be detected. A few of the identified cytomegalovirus-associated TCR beta chains were confirmed in vitro to be specific for cytomegalovirus antigens. In a later genetic analysis, fewer N-insertions in productive TCRs were reported among donors in an Asian-associated ancestry cluster than the roughly 640-donor mean. The classifier was reported to diagnose cytomegalovirus status with high specificity and sensitivity in both the original cohort and the validation cohort. CMV serostatus was the only immune exposure information available for the cohort. A total of fewer than 200 TCR beta chains were listed by the study as associated with cytomegalovirus. When HLA alleles, especially DR and DQ, strongly co-occurred, attributing TCR associations to individual alleles was difficult. Roughly uniform sequencing depth across donors was assumed in presence/absence analyses, although this assumption may not hold. Correlated functional status among segregating V segments might reflect linkage disequilibrium, but an unknown experimental factor could not be ruled out. According to a later analysis, parvovirus B19, influenza, CMV and Epstein-Barr virus appeared linked to several top co-occurrence clusters. A later analysis found that TCR association rates varied across HLA loci, with DRB1 alleles showing the most associated TCRs and HLA-C alleles the fewest. In a later analysis, 16,951 TCR beta sequences were associated with specific HLA alleles at a false discovery rate of 0.05. In a later genetic analysis, a missense DCLRE1C variant was associated with V-gene and J-gene trimming of TCR beta chains, and the association was replicated in an independent cohort. The authors suggested that the approach could potentially be generalized to other disease states and immunological phenotypes. In an earlier analysis of approximately 590 of the donors, most TCR beta V segments appeared in productive rearrangements about 87% or about 30% of the time, broadly matching IMGT annotations. Most TCR sequences were seen in very few donors, while some public TCRs were found in many individuals.

Sequenced: PBMCs. The chain couples TRBV7-9 to TRBJ2-1, with TRBD2 identical over 7 junction bases. This receptor was identified in a woman aged 45-59 years in good health and CMV-seropositive. The DNA is as follows: TGTGCCAGCAGCCCTAGTGGGCGGGAGTCTGGCAATGAGCAGTTCTTC. This gives the protein CASSPSGRESGNEQFF.